The clone carrying this T cell receptor (beta chain) was picked up many times. The antigen is undetermined. The CDR3 extends over 13 amino acids. V lost 10 bases and J 1 base, leaving 9 bases between the germline ends. CDR1 and CDR2 (germline): KGHDR, SFDVKD. The data stem from a study of T-cell reconstitution after alpha-beta-depleted transplantation in children. General study results and limits: Newly produced T cells mostly accounted for T-cell counts and diversity one year post-transplant. The high TCRbeta diversity at day 60 in some patients came from surviving recipient T cells and thymic progenitors. As was reported, about two months after transplant, alpha-beta T cells came from several hundred expanded graft clones.

As it was prepared, the TCRbeta library received unique molecular identifiers. TCRdb fed the PCR reads into MiXCR, producing one record per CDR3 protein. The sample lists 480,000 or so distinct CDR3 sequences; 10% to 13% were seen once. Sequences were derived from PBMCs, sampled before TCRalphabeta/CD19-depleted stem cell transplant. This rearrangement joins TRBV24-1 to TRBJ2-2, with D maybe TRBD1 (6 bases). The TCR comes from a child between 2 and 9 years old with inherited bone marrow failure, due to receive a stem cell transplant. The CDR3: CATQGLNTGELFF. CDR3 DNA sequence: TGTGCCACACAGGGATTGAACACCGGGGAGCTGTTTTTT.